The T cell receptor (beta chain) under discussion was sequenced for a study of identical twins. Whole-study results and caveats: Within cord blood, abundant beta clonotypes carried fewer insertions, but memory repertoires showed no such trend.

Regarding this clonotype: As yet, its antigen is unknown.

From the 5' RACE reads, TCRdb called clonotypes with MiXCR, one entry per CDR3 protein. The sample consists of approximately 230,000 distinct CDR3 sequences, over 5% of them appearing once. Trimming cost V 8 bases and J 7 bases, with 20 bases left between them. The CDR3 is made up of 13 amino acids. Germline V gene sequence: CDR1 SQVTM, CDR2 ANQGSEA. The data were also submitted as part of a second study, on T cells expressing NK-cell markers. That source notes: The eight sequenced donors comprised seven who were HCMV-seropositive and one who was seronegative. The authors restricted sorting to alpha-beta TCR T cells with an anti-gamma-delta TCR antibody in several experiments. The CD3+CD56-NKG2C+ fraction of a few donors was also led by these clonotypes.

The TCR was taken from a woman aged 18-35 years in good health. Material: CD8+ T cells sorted from blood. The rearrangement links TRBV29-1 to TRBJ1-2; tentative D call: TRBD1 (6 bases). CDR3 nucleotides: TGCAGCCTAACGCCAACAGGGACCCCTGGCTACACCTTC. It translates to CSLTPTGTPGYTF.